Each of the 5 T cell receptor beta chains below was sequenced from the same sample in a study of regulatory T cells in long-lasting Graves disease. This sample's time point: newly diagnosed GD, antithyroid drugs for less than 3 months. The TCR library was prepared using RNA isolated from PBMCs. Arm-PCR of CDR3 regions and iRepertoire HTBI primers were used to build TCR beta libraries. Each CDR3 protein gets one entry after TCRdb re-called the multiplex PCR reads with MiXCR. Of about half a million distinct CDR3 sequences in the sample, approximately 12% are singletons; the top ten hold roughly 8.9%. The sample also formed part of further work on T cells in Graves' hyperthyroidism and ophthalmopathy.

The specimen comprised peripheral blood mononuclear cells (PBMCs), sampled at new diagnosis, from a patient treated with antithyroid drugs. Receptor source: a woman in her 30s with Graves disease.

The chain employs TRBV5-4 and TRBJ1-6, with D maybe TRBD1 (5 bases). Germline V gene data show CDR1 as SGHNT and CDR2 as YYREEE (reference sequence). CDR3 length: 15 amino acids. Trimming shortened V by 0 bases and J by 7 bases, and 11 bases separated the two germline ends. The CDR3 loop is CASSLEAGTNSPLHF. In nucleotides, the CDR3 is TGTGCCAGCAGCTTGGAGGCAGGGACCAATTCACCCCTCCACTTT.

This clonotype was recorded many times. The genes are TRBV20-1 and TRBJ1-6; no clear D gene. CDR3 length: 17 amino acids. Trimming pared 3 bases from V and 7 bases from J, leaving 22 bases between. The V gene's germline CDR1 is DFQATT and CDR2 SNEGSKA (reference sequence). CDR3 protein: CSASLTKTGVGNSPLHF. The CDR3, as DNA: TGCAGTGCTAGTTTGACAAAGACTGGGGTCGGGAATTCACCCCTCCACTTT.

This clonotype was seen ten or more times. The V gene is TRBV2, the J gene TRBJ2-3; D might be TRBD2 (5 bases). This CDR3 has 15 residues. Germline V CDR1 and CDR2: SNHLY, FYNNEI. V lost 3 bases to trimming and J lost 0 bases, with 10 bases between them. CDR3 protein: CASSESAASTDTQYF. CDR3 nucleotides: TGTGCCAGCAGTGAGTCAGCGGCTAGCACAGATACGCAGTATTTT.

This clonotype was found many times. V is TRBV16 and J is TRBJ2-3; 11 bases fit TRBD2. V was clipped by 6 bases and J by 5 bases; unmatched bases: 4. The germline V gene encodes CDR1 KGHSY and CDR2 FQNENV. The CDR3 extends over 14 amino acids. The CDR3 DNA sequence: TGTGCCAGCAGTCGACTAGCGGGAAGAGATACGCAGTATTTT. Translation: CASSRLAGRDTQYF.

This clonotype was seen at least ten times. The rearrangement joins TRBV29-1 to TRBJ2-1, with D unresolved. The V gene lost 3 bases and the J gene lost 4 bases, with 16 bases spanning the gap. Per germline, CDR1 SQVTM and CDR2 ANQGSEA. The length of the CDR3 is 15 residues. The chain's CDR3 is CSVDPMRVEYNEQFF. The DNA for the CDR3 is TGCAGCGTTGACCCGATGCGTGTAGAGTACAATGAGCAGTTCTTC.